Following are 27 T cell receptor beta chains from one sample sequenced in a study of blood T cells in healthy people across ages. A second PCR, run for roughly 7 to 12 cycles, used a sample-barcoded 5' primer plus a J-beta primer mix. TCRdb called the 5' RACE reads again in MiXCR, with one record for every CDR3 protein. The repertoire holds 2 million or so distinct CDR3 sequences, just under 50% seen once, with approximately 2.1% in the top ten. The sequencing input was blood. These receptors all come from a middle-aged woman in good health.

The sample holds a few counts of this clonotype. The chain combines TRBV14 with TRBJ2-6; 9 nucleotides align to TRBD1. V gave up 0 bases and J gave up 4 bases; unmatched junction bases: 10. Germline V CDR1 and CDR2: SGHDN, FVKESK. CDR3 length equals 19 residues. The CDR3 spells CASSQDGLDRGAGANVLTF. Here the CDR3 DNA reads TGTGCCAGCAGCCAAGATGGGTTGGACAGGGGAGCCGGGGCCAACGTCCTGACTTTC. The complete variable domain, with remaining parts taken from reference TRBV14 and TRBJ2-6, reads EAGVTQFPSHSVIEKGQTVTLRCDPISGHDNLYWYRRVMGKEIKFLLHFVKESKQDESGMPNNRFLAERTGGTYSTLKVQPAELEDSGVYFCASSQDGLDRGAGANVLTFGAGSRLTVL.

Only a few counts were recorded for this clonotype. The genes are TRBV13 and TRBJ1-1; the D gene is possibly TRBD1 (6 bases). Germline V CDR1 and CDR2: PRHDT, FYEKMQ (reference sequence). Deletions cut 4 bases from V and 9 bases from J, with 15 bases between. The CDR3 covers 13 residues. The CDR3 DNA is TGTGCCAGCAGCTCGCTCCAGGGGCGGAAAGCTTTCTTT. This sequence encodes CASSSLQGRKAFF.

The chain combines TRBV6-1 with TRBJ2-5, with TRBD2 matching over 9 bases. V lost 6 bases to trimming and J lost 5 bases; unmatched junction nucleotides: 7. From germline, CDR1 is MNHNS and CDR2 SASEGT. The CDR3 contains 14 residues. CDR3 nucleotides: TGTGCCAGCAGCAGTGGGACTAGCTGGGAGACCCAGTACTTC. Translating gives CASSSGTSWETQYF.

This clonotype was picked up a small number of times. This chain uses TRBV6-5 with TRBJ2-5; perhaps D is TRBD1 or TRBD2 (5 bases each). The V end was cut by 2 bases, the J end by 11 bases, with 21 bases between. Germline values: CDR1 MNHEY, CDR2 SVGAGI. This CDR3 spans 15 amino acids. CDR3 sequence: CASSYTGTATTEQYF. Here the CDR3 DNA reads TGTGCCAGCAGTTACACTGGGACCGCTACCACGGAGCAGTACTTC.

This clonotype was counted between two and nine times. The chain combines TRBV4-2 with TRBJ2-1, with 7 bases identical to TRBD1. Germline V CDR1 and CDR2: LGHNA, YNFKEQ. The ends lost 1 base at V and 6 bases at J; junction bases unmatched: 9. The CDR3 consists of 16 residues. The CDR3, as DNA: TGTGCCAGCAGCCAAGTTGGGGCAACAGGGGCCAATGAGCAGTTCTTC. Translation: CASSQVGATGANEQFF.

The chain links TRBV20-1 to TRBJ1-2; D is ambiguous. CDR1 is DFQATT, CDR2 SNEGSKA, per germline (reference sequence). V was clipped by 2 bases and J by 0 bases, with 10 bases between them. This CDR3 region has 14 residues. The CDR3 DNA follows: TGCAGTGCTAGAAAGGCGCCTACTAACTATGGCTACACCTTC. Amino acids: CSARKAPTNYGYTF.

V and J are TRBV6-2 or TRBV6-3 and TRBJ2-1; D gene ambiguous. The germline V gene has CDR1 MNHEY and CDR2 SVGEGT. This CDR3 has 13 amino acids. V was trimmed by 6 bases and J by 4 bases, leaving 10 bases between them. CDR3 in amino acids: CASRDTTYNEQFF. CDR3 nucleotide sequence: TGTGCCAGCAGGGATACAACTTACAATGAGCAGTTCTTC.

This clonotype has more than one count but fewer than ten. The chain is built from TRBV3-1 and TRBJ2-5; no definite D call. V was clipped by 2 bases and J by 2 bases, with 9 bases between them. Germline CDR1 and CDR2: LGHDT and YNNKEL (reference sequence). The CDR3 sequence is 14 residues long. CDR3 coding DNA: TGTGCCAGCAGCCAACTCTCCTCACAAGAGACCCAGTACTTC. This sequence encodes CASSQLSSQETQYF.

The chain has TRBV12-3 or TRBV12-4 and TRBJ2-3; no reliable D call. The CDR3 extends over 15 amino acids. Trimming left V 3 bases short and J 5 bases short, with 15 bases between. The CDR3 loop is CASSFRLIRRDTQYF. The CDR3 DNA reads TGTGCCAGCAGTTTTAGACTCATTCGTAGAGATACGCAGTATTTT.

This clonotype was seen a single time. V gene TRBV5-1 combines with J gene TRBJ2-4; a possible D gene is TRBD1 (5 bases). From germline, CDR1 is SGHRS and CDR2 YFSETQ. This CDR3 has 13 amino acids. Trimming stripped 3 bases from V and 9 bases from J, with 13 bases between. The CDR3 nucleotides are TGCGCCAGCAGCTCGCTGAATGGGGCCATTCAGTACTTC. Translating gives CASSSLNGAIQYF.

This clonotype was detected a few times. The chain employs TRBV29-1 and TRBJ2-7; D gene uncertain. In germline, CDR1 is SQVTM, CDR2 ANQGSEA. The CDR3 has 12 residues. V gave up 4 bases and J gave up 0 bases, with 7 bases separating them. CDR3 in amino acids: CSVVSNSYEQYF. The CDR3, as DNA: TGCAGCGTTGTGTCTAACTCCTACGAGCAGTACTTC.

The DNA of the CDR3 is TGTGCCAGTAGTGATAACAGATACGCGGAGTATTTT. Its translation is CASSDNRYAEYF. V usage is TRBV19 and J usage is TRBJ2-3, with D unclear. Germline V gene sequence: CDR1 LNHDA, CDR2 SQIVND (reference sequence). V shed 5 bases and J shed 13 bases, with 16 bases lying between them. The length of the CDR3 is 12 residues.

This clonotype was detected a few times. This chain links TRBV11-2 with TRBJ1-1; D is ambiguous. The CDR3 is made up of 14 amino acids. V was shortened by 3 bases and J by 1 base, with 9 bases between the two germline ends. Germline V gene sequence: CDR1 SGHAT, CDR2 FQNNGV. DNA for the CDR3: TGTGCCAGCAGCTTGATTCGGGGGAACACTGAAGCTTTCTTT. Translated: CASSLIRGNTEAFF. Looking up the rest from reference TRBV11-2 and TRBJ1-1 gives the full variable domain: EAGVAQSPRYKIIEKRQSVAFWCNPISGHATLYWYQQILGQGPKLLIQFQNNGVVDDSQLPKDRFSAERLKGVDSTLKIQPAKLEDSAVYLCASSLIRGNTEAFFGQGTRLTVV.

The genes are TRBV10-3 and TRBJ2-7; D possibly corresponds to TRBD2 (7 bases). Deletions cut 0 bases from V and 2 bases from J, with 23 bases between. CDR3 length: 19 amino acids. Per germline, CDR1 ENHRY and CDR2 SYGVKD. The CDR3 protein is CAISESQTGGGGKPYEQYF. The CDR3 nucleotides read TGTGCCATCAGTGAGTCACAGACAGGAGGGGGGGGGAAACCCTACGAGCAGTACTTC.

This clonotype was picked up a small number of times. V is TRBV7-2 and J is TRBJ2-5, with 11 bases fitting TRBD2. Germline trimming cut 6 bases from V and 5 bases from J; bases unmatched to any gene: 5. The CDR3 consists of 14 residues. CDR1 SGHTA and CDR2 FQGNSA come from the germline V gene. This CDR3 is CASRDRTSGETQYF. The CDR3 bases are TGTGCCAGCAGGGACCGGACTAGCGGGGAGACCCAGTACTTC. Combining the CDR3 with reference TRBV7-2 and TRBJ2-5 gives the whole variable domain GAGVSQSPSNKVTEKGKDVELRCDPISGHTALYWYRQSLGQGLEFLIYFQGNSAPDKSGLPSDRFSAERTGGSVSTLTIQRTQQEDSAVYLCASRDRTSGETQYFGPGTRLLVL.

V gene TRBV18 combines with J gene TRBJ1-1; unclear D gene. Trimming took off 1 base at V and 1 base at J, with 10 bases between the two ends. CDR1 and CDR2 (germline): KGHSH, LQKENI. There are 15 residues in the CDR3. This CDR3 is CASSPRSPSNTEAFF. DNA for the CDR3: TGTGCCAGCTCACCACGGAGTCCCTCGAACACTGAAGCTTTCTTT.

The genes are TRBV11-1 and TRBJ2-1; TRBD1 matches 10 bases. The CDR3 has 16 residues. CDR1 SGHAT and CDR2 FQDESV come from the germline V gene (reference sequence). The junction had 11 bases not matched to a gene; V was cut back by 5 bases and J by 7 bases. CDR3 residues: CASSPPGQGPLNEQFF. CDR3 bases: TGTGCCAGCAGCCCCCCGGGACAGGGGCCTCTTAATGAGCAGTTCTTC.

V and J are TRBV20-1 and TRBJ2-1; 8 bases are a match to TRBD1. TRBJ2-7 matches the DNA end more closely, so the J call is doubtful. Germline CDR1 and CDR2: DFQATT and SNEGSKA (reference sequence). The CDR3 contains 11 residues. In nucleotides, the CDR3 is TGCAGTGCTAGCAGGGGGCTCGAGCAGTACTTC. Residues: CSASRGLEQYF.

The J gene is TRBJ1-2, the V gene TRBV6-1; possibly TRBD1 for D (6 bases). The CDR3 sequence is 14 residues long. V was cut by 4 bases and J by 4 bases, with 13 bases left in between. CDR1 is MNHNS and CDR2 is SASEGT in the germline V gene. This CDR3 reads CASSGTDTIYGYTF. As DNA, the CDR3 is TGTGCCAGCAGTGGGACAGACACAATCTATGGCTACACCTTC.

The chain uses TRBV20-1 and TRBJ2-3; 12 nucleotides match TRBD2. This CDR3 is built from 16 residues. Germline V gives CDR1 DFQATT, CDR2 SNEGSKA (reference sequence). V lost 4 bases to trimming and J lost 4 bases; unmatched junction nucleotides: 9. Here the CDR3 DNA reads TGCAGTGCTACCCGGACTAGCGGGGAAGAAGCAGATACGCAGTATTTT. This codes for CSATRTSGEEADTQYF.

CDR3 in amino acids: CASSSRGTGIAGYTF. In DNA form, the CDR3 reads TGTGCCAGCTCATCCCGCGGGACAGGCATCGCTGGCTACACCTTC. The rearrangement links TRBV18 to TRBJ1-2, with 8 bases matching TRBD1. In germline, CDR1 is KGHSH, CDR2 LQKENI. Losses at the gene ends were 5 bases for V and 7 bases for J; bases not matched to a gene: 12. The CDR3 contains 15 residues.

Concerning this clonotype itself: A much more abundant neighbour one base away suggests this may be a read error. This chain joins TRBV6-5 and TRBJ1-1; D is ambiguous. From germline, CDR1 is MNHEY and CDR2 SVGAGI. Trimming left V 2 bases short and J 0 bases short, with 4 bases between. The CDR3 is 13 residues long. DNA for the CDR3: TGTGCCAGCAGTTACGAGTTGAACACTGAAGCTTTCTTT. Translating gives CASSYELNTEAFF.

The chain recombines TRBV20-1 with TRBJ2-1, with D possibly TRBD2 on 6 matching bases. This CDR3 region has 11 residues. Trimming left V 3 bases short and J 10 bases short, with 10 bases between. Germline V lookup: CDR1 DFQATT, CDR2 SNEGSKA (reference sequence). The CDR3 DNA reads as TGCAGTGCTAGCGGGGGATCAGAGCAGTTCTTC. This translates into CSASGGSEQFF.

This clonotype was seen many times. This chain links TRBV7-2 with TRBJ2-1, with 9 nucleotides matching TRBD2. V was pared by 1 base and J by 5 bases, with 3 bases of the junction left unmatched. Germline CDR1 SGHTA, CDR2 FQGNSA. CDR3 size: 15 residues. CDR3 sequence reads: CASSLDLAGNNEQFF. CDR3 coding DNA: TGTGCCAGCAGCTTAGACCTAGCGGGGAACAATGAGCAGTTCTTC.

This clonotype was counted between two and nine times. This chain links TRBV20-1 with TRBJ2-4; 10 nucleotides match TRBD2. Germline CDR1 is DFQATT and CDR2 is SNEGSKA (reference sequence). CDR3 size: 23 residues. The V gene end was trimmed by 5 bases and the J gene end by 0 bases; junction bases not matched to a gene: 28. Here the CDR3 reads CSALNLGASGGDLAHLAKNIQYF. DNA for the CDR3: TGCAGTGCTCTAAACCTGGGGGCTAGCGGGGGCGACCTTGCCCACCTAGCCAAAAACATTCAGTACTTC.

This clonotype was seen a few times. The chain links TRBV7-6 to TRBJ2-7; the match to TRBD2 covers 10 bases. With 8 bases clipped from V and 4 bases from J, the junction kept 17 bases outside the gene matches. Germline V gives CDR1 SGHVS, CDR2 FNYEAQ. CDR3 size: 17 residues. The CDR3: CASSRASGGLASYEQYF. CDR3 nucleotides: TGTGCCAGCTCTCGGGCTAGCGGGGGCCTCGCCTCATACGAGCAGTACTTC. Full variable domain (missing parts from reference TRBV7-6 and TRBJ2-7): GAGVSQSPRYKVTKRGQDVALRCDPISGHVSLYWYRQALGQGPEFLTYFNYEAQQDKSGLPNDRFSAERPEGSISTLTIQRTEQRDSAMYRCASSRASGGLASYEQYFGPGTRLTVT.

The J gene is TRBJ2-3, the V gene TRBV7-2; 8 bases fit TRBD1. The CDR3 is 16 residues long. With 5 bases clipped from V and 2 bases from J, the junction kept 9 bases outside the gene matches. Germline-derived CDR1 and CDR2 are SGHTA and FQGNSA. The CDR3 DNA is TGTGCCAGCAGCCCCAGGGGGCGTAAGAACACAGATACGCAGTATTTT. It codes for CASSPRGRKNTDTQYF.